The T cell receptor (beta chain) under discussion was sequenced for a study of glioma-infiltrating T cells after dendritic cell vaccination. The CDR3 has 15 residues. V dropped 2 bases and J dropped 5 bases, with 16 bases sitting between them. CDR1 SGDLS and CDR2 YYNGEE come from the germline V gene. The immunoSEQ assay amplified TCRB CDR3 from up to roughly 2 ug DNA. This table comes from immunoSEQ multiplex PCR, and its TCRdb copy is limited to in-frame clones, with some not included. Of under 100,000 clones in the sample, around three quarters were seen once. The material sequenced was blood, taken before dendritic cell vaccination. The sequence derives from a human donor with glioblastoma. The rearrangement joins TRBV9 to TRBJ1-2, with no clear D. The CDR3 is CASSVEVTLSYGYTF. DNA of the CDR3: TGTGCCAGCAGCGTTGAGGTGACGCTCAGTTATGGCTACACCTTC.